One sample yielded the 5 T cell receptor beta chains listed below, sequenced in a study of OX40 agonist ivuxolimab in advanced cancers. Generated by immunoSEQ multiplex PCR, the TCRdb table keeps only in-frame clones and is missing some. The data hold fewer than 20,000 clones, with 78% observed a single time. This sample comprised CD4+ or CD8+ T cells sorted from blood, obtained in a trial of the OX40 agonist ivuxolimab. The receptors stem from an adult with an advanced solid tumor such as melanoma, head and neck, liver or kidney cancer.

This clone was seen a single time. V usage is TRBV25-1 and J usage is TRBJ2-2, with unresolved D. Germline assignment: CDR1 MGHDK and CDR2 SYGVNS. This CDR3 comprises 15 residues. The V end lost 2 bases, the J end lost 4 bases, and 11 bases lay between the germline ends. CDR3 DNA sequence: TGTGCCAGCAGTGAAATCGGCATCCGCACCGGGGAGCTGTTTTTT. Its protein product is CASSEIGIRTGELFF.

DNA of the CDR3: TGTGCCAGTAGTAGACAGGGTAGCCACGAGCAGTACTTC. Translating gives CASSRQGSHEQYF. The genes are TRBV19 and TRBJ2-7, with TRBD1 matching over 7 bases. The J segment lost 5 bases and the V segment lost 4 bases, leaving 5 bases of the junction unmatched. The CDR3 is 13 residues long. The germline V gene encodes CDR1 LNHDA and CDR2 SQIVND (reference sequence).

The chain is built from TRBV4-3 and TRBJ2-5; 9 bases fit TRBD1. Germline CDR1 is LGHNA and CDR2 is YSLEER. CDR3 size: 14 residues. Trimming removed 2 bases from V and 4 bases from J; junction bases left unmatched: 2. The chain's CDR3 is CASSQTGGRETQYF. The CDR3, as DNA: TGCGCCAGCAGCCAAACAGGGGGCAGAGAGACCCAGTACTTC.

This chain connects TRBV7-9 to TRBJ2-1; D gene uncertain. The CDR3 is made up of 13 amino acids. Germline lookup yields CDR1 SEHNR and CDR2 FQNEAQ (reference sequence). With 0 bases removed from V and 5 bases from J, the gap between germline ends came to 5 bases. The CDR3 protein is CASSLAAHNEQFF. CDR3 sequence (DNA): TGTGCCAGCAGCTTAGCGGCCCACAATGAGCAGTTCTTC.

CDR3 in amino acids: CASSPRDGTGELFF. CDR3 nucleotide sequence: TGCGCCAGCAGCCCCCGGGACGGCACCGGGGAGCTGTTTTTT. This chain connects TRBV5-1 to TRBJ2-2; D possibly matches TRBD1 or TRBD2 (5 bases each). Germline lookup yields CDR1 SGHRS and CDR2 YFSETQ. The length of the CDR3 is 14 residues. Trimming took 4 bases from V and 4 from J, leaving 11 bases between them.